Presented here are 8 T cell receptor beta chains from one specimen sequenced in a study of cytomegalovirus exposure and HLA in healthy donors. The study ran its PCR with 60 Vbeta and 13 Jbeta primers. Sequenced by immunoSEQ multiplex PCR; TCRdb stores in-frame clones only, minus some. The table shows more than 90,000 clones, with 55% to 80% occurring only once. The sample was PBMCs. These receptors were obtained from a woman in her thirties in good health and CMV-seronegative.

This clone is termed medium-sized. V is TRBV5-6 and J is TRBJ2-7; D perhaps matches TRBD1 (6 bases). This CDR3 is 13 amino acids long. Germline V gene lookup returns CDR1 SGHDT and CDR2 YYEEEE. V gave up 1 base and J gave up 6 bases, with 11 bases separating them. The CDR3 reads CASSLSQGTEQYF. In DNA form, the CDR3 reads TGTGCCAGCAGCTTGAGTCAGGGGACCGAGCAGTACTTC.

This clone turned up a few times. The chain links TRBV11-2 to TRBJ2-1, with 11 nucleotides matching TRBD2. CDR1 SGHAT and CDR2 FQNNGV come from the germline V gene. V trimming: 5 bases; J trimming: 7 bases; junction bases outside the gene matches: 4. The CDR3 covers 14 residues. The CDR3: CASSQGLAANEQFF. In nucleotides, the CDR3 is TGTGCCAGCAGCCAGGGACTAGCGGCAAATGAGCAGTTCTTC.

This chain links TRBV27 with TRBJ2-4, with TRBD1 identical over 9 bases. This CDR3 comprises 13 residues. The germline V gene encodes CDR1 MNHEY and CDR2 SMNVEV (reference sequence). After removal of 3 bases from V and 7 bases from J, the junction contained 1 base not matched to a gene. CDR3 sequence reads: CASSFDRGNIQYF. The CDR3 region has the DNA TGTGCCAGCAGTTTCGACAGGGGGAACATTCAGTACTTC.

The rearrangement uses TRBV4-3 and TRBJ2-5; 11 nucleotides line up with TRBD1. Per the germline V gene, CDR1 is LGHNA and CDR2 is YSLEER. The CDR3 has 16 amino acids. V lost 4 bases to trimming and J lost 5 bases; unmatched junction nucleotides: 9. The CDR3 protein is CASSLNLRTGGETQYF. CDR3 DNA sequence: TGCGCCAGCAGCCTCAACCTTAGGACAGGGGGCGAGACCCAGTACTTC.

The chain has TRBV6-4 and TRBJ1-6; maybe TRBD1 (6 bases). Germline CDR1 and CDR2: MRHNA and SNTAGT. The CDR3 covers 13 residues. The germline V and J ends were trimmed by 4 bases and 10 bases, with 11 bases remaining between them. This CDR3 is CASSADSKSPLHF. The CDR3 bases are TGTGCCAGCAGTGCGGACAGTAAATCACCCCTCCACTTT.

This chain connects TRBV27 to TRBJ1-5; D is possibly TRBD1 (5 bases). The V end was cut by 2 bases, the J end by 2 bases, with 7 bases between. The germline gives CDR1 MNHEY, CDR2 SMNVEV (reference sequence). There are 14 residues in the CDR3. The CDR3 protein is CASSLLGGNQPQHF. The CDR3 bases are TGTGCCAGCAGTTTACTAGGGGGCAATCAGCCCCAGCATTTT.

CDR3 sequence (DNA): TGTGCCAGCAGTGAAAGCAGCGATCAGCCCCAGCATTTT. Protein: CASSESSDQPQHF. J is TRBJ1-5 and V is TRBV6-1; D not resolved. Trimming removed 2 bases at V and 5 bases at J, with 7 bases between. Germline loops: CDR1 MNHNS, CDR2 SASEGT. The CDR3 covers 13 residues.

The chain recombines TRBV29-1 with TRBJ1-3; 7 positions match TRBD1. Germline assignment: CDR1 SQVTM and CDR2 ANQGSEA. This CDR3 region has 14 residues. The V segment lost 7 bases and the J segment 0 bases; nucleotides outside the gene matches: 6. This chain's CDR3 is CSAWTGSSGNTIYF. CDR3 coding DNA: TGCAGCGCCTGGACAGGATCCTCTGGAAACACCATATATTTT.